This T cell receptor beta chain was profiled in a study of T cells in Graves' hyperthyroidism and ophthalmopathy. Researchers defined stable Graves' hyperthyroidism as no ophthalmopathy progression within 18 months. The CDR3 loop spans 18 amino acids. V lost 4 bases, J lost 4 bases, and 14 bases stayed unmatched. Many counts were recorded for this clonotype. RNA transcripts provided the source from which TCR beta CDR3 regions were amplified. During a first-round RT-PCR of the TCR CDR3, the HTBI primer set was used. TCRdb ran MiXCR on the multiplex PCR reads and lists one entry per CDR3 protein. The sample lists fewer than 700,000 distinct CDR3 sequences, roughly 16% occurring once.

This clonotype was obtained from a woman in her 30s with Graves' hyperthyroidism. The V call is TRBV12-3 or TRBV12-4, the J call TRBJ2-5; 11 bases align to TRBD2. Sample: blood. The CDR3 region is CASSSPLGSGRGVETQYF. Written as DNA, the CDR3 is TGTGCCAGCAGTTCCCCCCTGGGTAGCGGGAGGGGGGTAGAGACCCAGTACTTC.